The present TCR beta chain was sequenced within a study of blood T cell repertoires in COVID-19. Overall study: COVID-19 samples from acute and convalescent phases originated in the United States, Italy and Spain. In each case, the material was cDNA or gDNA derived from T cells, B-cell-depleted T cells, or PBMCs.

Study processing details: Estimation of nucleated cell counts was performed using reference gene primer amplification. Produced via immunoSEQ multiplex PCR; TCRdb's table is partial and in-frame only. V, J and clone size were drawn from that table, and D and trimming were deduced from the DNA. The sample has 60,000 to 65,000 clones, 83% seen once; the top ten hold about a tenth. This clone was picked up one time. Patients of the Seattle cohort, enrolled during active infection, were followed longitudinally. The source of this sequence is a middle-aged man with COVID-19, enrolled during active disease. The material sequenced was peripheral blood.

The CDR3 loop reads CASSVGGSPGEQYF. In nucleotides, the CDR3 is TGTGCCAGCAGCGTAGGTGGGAGCCCAGGTGAGCAGTACTTC. J is TRBJ2-7 and V is TRBV9; a possible D gene is TRBD2 (5 bases). The CDR3 has 14 residues. The germline CDR1 and CDR2 sequences are SGDLS and YYNGEE. Deletions cut 0 bases from V and 7 bases from J, with 14 bases between.